One and the same sample provided the 16 T cell receptor beta chains below, sequenced in a study of vaccination effects on CD4 cells after COVID-19. Before sequencing, viral peptide pools were used by the ViraFEST assay to expand antigen-specific CD4+ T cells. When around nine days of culture had elapsed, CD4+ T cells were isolated. Each participant was given two doses of one vaccine (BNT162b2 or mRNA-1273). Their specific antigens are unknown. The table came from immunoSEQ multiplex PCR; TCRdb's copy has only in-frame clones and leaves some out. Of 25,000 to 35,000 clones in the sample, more than 65% were seen once. Sequenced material: CD4+ T cells from PBMCs cultured with HCoV-NL63 spike peptides, taken after COVID-19 vaccination. The receptor set was obtained from a human donor who received a COVID-19 vaccine.

Written as DNA, the CDR3 is TGTGCCAGCAGCTTAACAGAGGGGTATGAGCAGTTCTTC. This encodes CASSLTEGYEQFF. The chain uses TRBV7-7 and TRBJ2-1, with D perhaps TRBD1 or TRBD2 (5 bases each). V was clipped by 2 bases and J by 8 bases, with 10 bases between them. The germline gives CDR1 SSHAT, CDR2 FNYEAQ (reference sequence). The CDR3 has 13 amino acids. Filled out from reference TRBV7-7 and TRBJ2-1, the complete variable domain reads GAGVSQSPRYKVTKRGQDVTLRCDPISSHATLYWYQQALGQGPEFLTYFNYEAQPDKSGLPSDRFSAERPEGSISTLTIQRTEQRDSAMYRCASSLTEGYEQFFGPGTRLTVL.

Here the CDR3 reads CASSRGGSTYNSPLHF. DNA of the CDR3: TGTGCCAGCAGCAGGGGCGGTAGCACCTATAATTCACCCCTCCACTTT. V is TRBV27 and J is TRBJ1-6; TRBD1 might be the D (6 bases). V lost 6 bases, J lost 2 bases, and 14 bases lay in between. This CDR3 has 16 residues. The germline V gene encodes CDR1 MNHEY and CDR2 SMNVEV (reference sequence).

As regards this clone: The junction departs from germline at one end; a sequencing error may be responsible. The CDR3 sequence is CASNLGTPGANVLTF. For the CDR3, the DNA is TGCGCCAGCAACCTCGGGACACCTGGCGCCAACGTCCTGACTTTC. This sequence joins TRBV5-1 and TRBJ2-6; the D gene is possibly TRBD1 (6 bases). The CDR3 is 15 amino acids. Germline V gene lookup returns CDR1 SGHRS and CDR2 YFSETQ.

V gene TRBV7-8 combines with J gene TRBJ1-1; tentative D call: TRBD1 (5 bases). This CDR3 region has 14 residues. CDR1 is SGHVS and CDR2 is FQNEAQ in the germline V gene. V shed 3 bases and J shed 2 bases, with 10 bases lying between them. In DNA form, the CDR3 reads TGTGCCAGCAGCTTCGGGACGGCCAACACTGAAGCTTTCTTT. This codes for CASSFGTANTEAFF.

The genes are TRBV18 and TRBJ2-1, with D maybe TRBD2 (7 bases). Germline V gene data show CDR1 as KGHSH and CDR2 as LQKENI. The CDR3 spans 16 residues. The germline V and J ends were trimmed by 0 bases and 3 bases, with 12 bases remaining between them. CDR3 DNA sequence: TGTGCCAGCTCACCACCGAGGGGGGGTCTCTACAATGAGCAGTTCTTC. Amino acids: CASSPPRGGLYNEQFF.

V usage is TRBV4-1 and J usage is TRBJ1-4; TRBD1 aligns across 7 bases. The J segment lost 6 bases and the V segment lost 11 bases, leaving 9 bases of the junction unmatched. The CDR3 sequence is 13 residues long. The germline V gene has CDR1 MGHRA and CDR2 YSYEKL. The CDR3 nucleotides are TGCGCCTCCCTGGACAGGAGATATGAAAAACTGTTTTTT. Translated: CASLDRRYEKLFF.

This rearrangement joins TRBV7-7 to TRBJ2-5; 12 positions agree with TRBD2. V gave up 3 bases and J gave up 3 bases; unmatched junction bases: 5. Looked up from germline, CDR1 is SSHAT and CDR2 is FNYEAQ (reference sequence). This CDR3 comprises 16 residues. CDR3 residues: CASSFRLAGVKETQYF. For the CDR3, the DNA is TGTGCCAGCAGCTTTCGACTAGCGGGAGTTAAAGAGACCCAGTACTTC. Full variable domain (remainder filled in from reference TRBV7-7 and TRBJ2-5): GAGVSQSPRYKVTKRGQDVTLRCDPISSHATLYWYQQALGQGPEFLTYFNYEAQPDKSGLPSDRFSAERPEGSISTLTIQRTEQRDSAMYRCASSFRLAGVKETQYFGPGTRLLVL.

There are a few counts of this clone. In DNA, the CDR3 is TGTGCCAGCTCACCACAGGTCCTGAACACTGAAGCTTTCTTT. Protein sequence: CASSPQVLNTEAFF. This chain links TRBV18 with TRBJ1-1; D call uncertain. Germline V gene lookup returns CDR1 KGHSH and CDR2 LQKENI. The CDR3 contains 14 residues. V was pared by 1 base and J by 0 bases, with 6 bases between.

The CDR3 region is CASRKQGMNTEAFF. The DNA of the CDR3 is TGTGCCAGCAGGAAACAGGGTATGAACACTGAAGCTTTCTTT. This chain uses TRBV2 with TRBJ1-1, with D possibly being TRBD1 (6 bases). Germline V gene sequence: CDR1 SNHLY, CDR2 FYNNEI. CDR3 length: 14 residues. Trimming took off 6 bases at V and 0 bases at J, with 11 bases between the two ends.

V gene TRBV5-4 combines with J gene TRBJ1-3; TRBD1 aligns across 9 bases. The germline gives CDR1 SGHNT, CDR2 YYREEE (reference sequence). The CDR3 totals 15 residues. The V segment lost 5 bases and the J segment 4 bases; nucleotides outside the gene matches: 7. CDR3: CASRTDRGAGNTIYF. CDR3 nucleotide sequence: TGTGCCAGCAGAACGGACAGGGGTGCAGGAAACACCATATATTTT.

This clone was counted only a few times. The rearrangement uses TRBV29-1 and TRBJ1-4; weak D call: TRBD1 (6 bases). Trimming took off 6 bases at V and 1 base at J, with 6 bases between the two ends. This CDR3 spans 12 amino acids. Germline loops: CDR1 SQVTM, CDR2 ANQGSEA. CDR3 nucleotides: TGCAGCGTGGGACAAACTAATGAAAAACTGTTTTTT. Encoded protein: CSVGQTNEKLFF. Supplemented by reference TRBV29-1 and TRBJ1-4, the full variable domain reads SAVISQKPSRDICQRGTSLTIQCQVDSQVTMMFWYRQQPGQSLTLIATANQGSEATYESGFVIDKFPISRPNLTFSTLTVSNMSPEDSSIYLCSVGQTNEKLFFGSGTQLSVL.

This chain links TRBV7-9 with TRBJ2-7, with 15 bases identical to TRBD2. The CDR3 runs 19 residues. V was pared by 5 bases and J by 3 bases, with 14 bases of the junction left unmatched. Per the germline V gene, CDR1 is SEHNR and CDR2 is FQNEAQ (reference sequence). The CDR3 sequence: CASSLGYGTSGRIGYEQYF. The DNA of the CDR3 is TGTGCCAGCAGCCTTGGATACGGGACTAGCGGGAGGATAGGCTACGAGCAGTACTTC.

This clone turned up a few times. CDR3 in amino acids: CASLGTGSNQPQHF. Written as DNA, the CDR3 is TGTGCCAGCCTCGGGACAGGTAGCAATCAGCCCCAGCATTTT. The V call is TRBV2, the J call TRBJ1-5, with TRBD1 matching over 8 bases. The CDR3 extends over 14 amino acids. With V trimmed by 8 bases and J by 0 bases, 3 bases remained unmatched. Per germline, CDR1 SNHLY and CDR2 FYNNEI.

The chain carries TRBV10-3 and TRBJ1-2, with D possibly matching TRBD1 (6 bases). The CDR3 runs 13 residues. From germline, CDR1 is ENHRY and CDR2 SYGVKD. The V and J ends lost 2 bases and 8 bases respectively, with 12 bases between them. Here the CDR3 reads CAISEAGGVGYTF. CDR3 in DNA: TGTGCCATCAGTGAGGCGGGGGGCGTAGGCTACACCTTC.

V usage is TRBV6-5 and J usage is TRBJ2-6, with TRBD1 as a possible D gene (5 bases). The V gene's germline CDR1 is MNHEY and CDR2 SVGAGI. V was clipped by 4 bases and J by 1 base, with 11 bases between them. The CDR3 is made up of 16 amino acids. As DNA, the CDR3 is TGTGCCAGCAGTTTCACATCAGGGTCTGGGGCCAACGTCCTGACTTTC. Residues: CASSFTSGSGANVLTF.

CDR3 amino acids: CASSLSLAGGPNTDTQYF. The DNA of the CDR3 is TGCGCCAGCAGCTTGTCGCTAGCGGGAGGGCCGAACACAGATACGCAGTATTTT. The rearrangement links TRBV5-1 to TRBJ2-3, with TRBD2 identical over 12 bases. V gave up 1 base and J gave up 2 bases; unmatched junction bases: 8. This CDR3 has 18 residues. Germline assignment: CDR1 SGHRS and CDR2 YFSETQ.